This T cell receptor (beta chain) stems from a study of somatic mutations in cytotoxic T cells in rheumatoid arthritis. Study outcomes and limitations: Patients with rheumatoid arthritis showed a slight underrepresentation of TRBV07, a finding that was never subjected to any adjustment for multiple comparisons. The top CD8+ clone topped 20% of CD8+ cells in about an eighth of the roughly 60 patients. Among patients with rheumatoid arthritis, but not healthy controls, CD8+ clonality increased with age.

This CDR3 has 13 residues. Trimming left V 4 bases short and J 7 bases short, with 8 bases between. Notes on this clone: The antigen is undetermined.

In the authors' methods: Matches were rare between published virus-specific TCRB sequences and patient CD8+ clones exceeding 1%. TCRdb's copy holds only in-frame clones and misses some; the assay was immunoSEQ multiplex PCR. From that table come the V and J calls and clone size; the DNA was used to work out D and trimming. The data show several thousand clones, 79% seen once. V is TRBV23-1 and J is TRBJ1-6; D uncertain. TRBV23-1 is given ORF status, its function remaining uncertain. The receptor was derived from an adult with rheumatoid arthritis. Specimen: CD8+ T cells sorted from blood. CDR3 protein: CASSPPQNSPLHF. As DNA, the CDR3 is TGCGCCAGCAGTCCCCCACAGAATTCACCCCTCCACTTT.